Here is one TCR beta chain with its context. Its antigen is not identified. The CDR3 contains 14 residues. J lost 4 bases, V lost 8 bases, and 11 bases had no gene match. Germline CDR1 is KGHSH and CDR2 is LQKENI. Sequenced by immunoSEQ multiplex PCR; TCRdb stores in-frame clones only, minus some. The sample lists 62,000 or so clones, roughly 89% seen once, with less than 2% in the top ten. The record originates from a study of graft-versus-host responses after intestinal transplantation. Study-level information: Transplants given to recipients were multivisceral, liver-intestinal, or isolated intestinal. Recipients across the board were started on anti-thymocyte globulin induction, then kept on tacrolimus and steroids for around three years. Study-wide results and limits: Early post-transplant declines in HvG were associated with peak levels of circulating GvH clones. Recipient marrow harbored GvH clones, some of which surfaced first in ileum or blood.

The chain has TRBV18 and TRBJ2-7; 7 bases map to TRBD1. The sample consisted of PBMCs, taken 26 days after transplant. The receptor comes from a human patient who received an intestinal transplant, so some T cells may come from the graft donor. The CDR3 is CASAEQGQGYEQYF. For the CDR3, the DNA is TGTGCCAGCGCGGAACAGGGGCAGGGGTACGAGCAGTACTTC.